Sequencing of this T cell receptor beta chain was carried out in a study of technical replicates of blood from a handful of donors. Germline CDR1 reads SGHRS; CDR2 reads YFSETQ. With V trimmed by 2 bases and J by 7 bases, 8 bases remained unmatched. The CDR3 loop spans 15 amino acids. The method was immunoSEQ multiplex PCR; TCRdb's version includes in-frame clones alone and lacks a portion of them. The data show about 100,000 clones, about 96% seen once. V is TRBV5-1 and J is TRBJ1-4, with 7 nucleotides matching TRBD1. The sample taken for sequencing was T cells isolated from PBMCs. The receptor was derived from a human donor in good health. The DNA of the CDR3 is TGCGCCAGCAGCTTAAACCAGGGGGTAATTGAAAAACTGTTTTTT. Protein product: CASSLNQGVIEKLFF.